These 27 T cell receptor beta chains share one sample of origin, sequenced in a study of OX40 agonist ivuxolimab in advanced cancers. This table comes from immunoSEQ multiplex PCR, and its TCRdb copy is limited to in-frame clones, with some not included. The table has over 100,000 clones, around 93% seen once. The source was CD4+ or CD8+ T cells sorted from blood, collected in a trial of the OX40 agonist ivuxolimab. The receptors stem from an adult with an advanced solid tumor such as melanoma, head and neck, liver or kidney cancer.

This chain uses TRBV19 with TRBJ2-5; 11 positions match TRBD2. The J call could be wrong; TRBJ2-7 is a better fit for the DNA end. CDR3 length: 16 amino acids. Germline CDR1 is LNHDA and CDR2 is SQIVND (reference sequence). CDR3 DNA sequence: TGTGCCAGTAGAGAAGCCGGGACTAGCGGAGCCTACGAGCAGTACTTC. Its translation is CASREAGTSGAYEQYF.

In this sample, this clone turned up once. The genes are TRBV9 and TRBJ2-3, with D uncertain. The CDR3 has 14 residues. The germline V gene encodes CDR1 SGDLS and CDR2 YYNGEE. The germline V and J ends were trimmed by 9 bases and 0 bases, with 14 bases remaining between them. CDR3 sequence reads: CAKIFSRSTDTQYF. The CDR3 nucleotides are TGTGCCAAGATATTTAGCCGGAGCACAGATACGCAGTATTTT.

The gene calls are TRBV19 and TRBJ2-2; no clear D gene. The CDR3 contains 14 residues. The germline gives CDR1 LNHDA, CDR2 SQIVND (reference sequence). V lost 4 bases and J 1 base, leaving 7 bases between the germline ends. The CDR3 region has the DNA TGTGCCAGTAGTACCCGACAGAACACCGGGGAGCTGTTTTTT. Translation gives CASSTRQNTGELFF.

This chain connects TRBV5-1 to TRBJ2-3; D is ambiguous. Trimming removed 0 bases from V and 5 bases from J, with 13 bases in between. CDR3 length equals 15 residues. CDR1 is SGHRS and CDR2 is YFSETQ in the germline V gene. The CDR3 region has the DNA TGCGCCAGCAGCTTGGATCCTACAGCACAAGATACGCAGTATTTT. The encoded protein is CASSLDPTAQDTQYF.

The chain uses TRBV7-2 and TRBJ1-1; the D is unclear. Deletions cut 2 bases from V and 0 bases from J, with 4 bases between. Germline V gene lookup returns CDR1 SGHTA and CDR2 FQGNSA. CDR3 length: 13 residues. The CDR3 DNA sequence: TGTGCCAGCAGCTTATATGTGAACACTGAAGCTTTCTTT. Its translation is CASSLYVNTEAFF.

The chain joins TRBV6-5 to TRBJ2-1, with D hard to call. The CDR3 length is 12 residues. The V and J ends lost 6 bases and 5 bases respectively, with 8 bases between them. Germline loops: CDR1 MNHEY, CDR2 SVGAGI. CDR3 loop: CASRRTNNEQFF. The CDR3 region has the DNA TGTGCCAGCAGACGGACGAACAATGAGCAGTTCTTC.

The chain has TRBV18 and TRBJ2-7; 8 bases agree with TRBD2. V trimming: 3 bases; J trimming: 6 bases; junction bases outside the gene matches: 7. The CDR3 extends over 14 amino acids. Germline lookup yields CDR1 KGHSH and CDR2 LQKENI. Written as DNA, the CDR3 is TGTGCCAGCTCACCCGGACTAGCCCCCTCCGAGCAGTACTTC. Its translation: CASSPGLAPSEQYF.

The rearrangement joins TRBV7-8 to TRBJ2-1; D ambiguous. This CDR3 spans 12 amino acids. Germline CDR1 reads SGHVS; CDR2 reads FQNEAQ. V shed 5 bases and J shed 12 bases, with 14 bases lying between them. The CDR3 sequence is CASSPLGLWQFF. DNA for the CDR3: TGTGCCAGCAGCCCCCTAGGTCTTTGGCAGTTCTTC.

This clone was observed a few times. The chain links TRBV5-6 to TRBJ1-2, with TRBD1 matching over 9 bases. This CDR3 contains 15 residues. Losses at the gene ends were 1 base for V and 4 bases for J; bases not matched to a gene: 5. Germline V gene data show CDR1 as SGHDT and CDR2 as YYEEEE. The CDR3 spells CASSLSGQGTYGYTF. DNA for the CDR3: TGTGCCAGCAGCTTGTCGGGACAGGGAACCTATGGCTACACCTTC.

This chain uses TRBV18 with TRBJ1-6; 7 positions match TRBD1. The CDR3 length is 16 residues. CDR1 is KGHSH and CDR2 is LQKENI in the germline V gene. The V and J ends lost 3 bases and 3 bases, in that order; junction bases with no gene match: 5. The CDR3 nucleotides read TGTGCCAGCTCACCGTCAGACAGGGACTATAATTCACCCCTCCACTTT. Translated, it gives CASSPSDRDYNSPLHF.

In DNA form, the CDR3 reads TGTGCCAGCAGCATGACAGGGCTGGAGACCCAGTACTTC. Encoded protein: CASSMTGLETQYF. The chain has TRBV5-4 and TRBJ2-5, with 7 bases aligning to TRBD1. The V gene end was trimmed by 4 bases and the J gene end by 5 bases; junction bases not matched to a gene: 5. The CDR3 length is 13 residues. Germline assignment: CDR1 SGHNT and CDR2 YYREEE (reference sequence).

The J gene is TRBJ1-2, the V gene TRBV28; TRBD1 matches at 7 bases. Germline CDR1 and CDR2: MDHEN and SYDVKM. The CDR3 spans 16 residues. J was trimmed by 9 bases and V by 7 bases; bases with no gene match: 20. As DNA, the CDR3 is TGTGCCAGCACCAAGGGGGCCCAAAACCGGTTATTAAGCTACACCTTC. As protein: CASTKGAQNRLLSYTF.

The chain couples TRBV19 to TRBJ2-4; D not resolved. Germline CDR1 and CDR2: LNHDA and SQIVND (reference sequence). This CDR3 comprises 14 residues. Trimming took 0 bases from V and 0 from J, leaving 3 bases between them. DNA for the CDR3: TGTGCCAGTAGTATAGAAGGAGCCAAAAACATTCAGTACTTC. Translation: CASSIEGAKNIQYF.

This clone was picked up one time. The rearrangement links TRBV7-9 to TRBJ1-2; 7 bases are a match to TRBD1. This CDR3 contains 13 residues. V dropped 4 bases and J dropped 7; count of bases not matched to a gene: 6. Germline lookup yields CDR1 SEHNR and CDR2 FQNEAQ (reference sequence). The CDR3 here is CASSYDQGGGYTF. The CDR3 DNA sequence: TGTGCCAGCAGCTATGATCAGGGGGGTGGCTACACCTTC.

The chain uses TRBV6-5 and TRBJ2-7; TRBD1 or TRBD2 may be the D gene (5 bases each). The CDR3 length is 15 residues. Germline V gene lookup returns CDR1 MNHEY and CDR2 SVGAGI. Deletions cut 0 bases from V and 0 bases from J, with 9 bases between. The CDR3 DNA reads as TGTGCCAGCAGTTACTCGAAAGGGACCTCCTACGAGCAGTACTTC. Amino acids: CASSYSKGTSYEQYF.

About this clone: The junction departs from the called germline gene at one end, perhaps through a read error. CDR3 residues: CAIRGDSGSTIYF. The CDR3 bases are TGTGCCATCAGGGGGGACTCTGGAAGCACCATATATTTT. The V call is TRBV10-3, the J call TRBJ1-3, with D possibly matching TRBD1 (5 bases). The CDR3 runs to 13 residues. Germline CDR1 ENHRY, CDR2 SYGVKD.

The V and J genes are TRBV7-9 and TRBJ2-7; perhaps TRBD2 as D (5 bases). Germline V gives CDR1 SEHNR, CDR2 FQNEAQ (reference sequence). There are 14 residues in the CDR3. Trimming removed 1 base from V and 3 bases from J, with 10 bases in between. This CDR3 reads CASSLDTRDYEQYF. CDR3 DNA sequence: TGTGCCAGCAGCTTAGATACCCGGGACTACGAGCAGTACTTC.

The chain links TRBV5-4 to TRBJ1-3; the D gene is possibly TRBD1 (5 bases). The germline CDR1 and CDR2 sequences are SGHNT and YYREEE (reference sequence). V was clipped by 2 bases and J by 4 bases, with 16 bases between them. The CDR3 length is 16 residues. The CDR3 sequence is CASSLGGTLGGNTIYF. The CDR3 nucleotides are TGTGCCAGCAGCTTAGGTGGGACGCTGGGAGGAAACACCATATATTTT.

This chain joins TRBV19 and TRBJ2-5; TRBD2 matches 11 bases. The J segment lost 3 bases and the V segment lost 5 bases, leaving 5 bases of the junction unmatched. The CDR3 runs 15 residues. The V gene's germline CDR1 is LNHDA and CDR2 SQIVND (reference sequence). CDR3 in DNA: TGTGCCAGTAGTCCGATGACTAGCGGGGAAGAGACCCAGTACTTC. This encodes CASSPMTSGEETQYF.

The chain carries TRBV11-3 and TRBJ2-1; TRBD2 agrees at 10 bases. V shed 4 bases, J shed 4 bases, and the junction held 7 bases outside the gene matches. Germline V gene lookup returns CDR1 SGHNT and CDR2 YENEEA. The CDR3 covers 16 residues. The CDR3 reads CASSSRLAGGYNEQFF. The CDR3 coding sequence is TGTGCCAGCAGCTCCCGACTAGCGGGCGGATACAATGAGCAGTTCTTC.

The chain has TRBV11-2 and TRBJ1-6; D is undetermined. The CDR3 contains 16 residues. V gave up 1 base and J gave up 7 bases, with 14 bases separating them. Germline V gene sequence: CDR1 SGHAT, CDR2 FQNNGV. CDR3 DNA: TGTGCCAGCAGCTTAGTAGGGCCGGCTCCCAATTCACCCCTCCACTTT. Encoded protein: CASSLVGPAPNSPLHF.

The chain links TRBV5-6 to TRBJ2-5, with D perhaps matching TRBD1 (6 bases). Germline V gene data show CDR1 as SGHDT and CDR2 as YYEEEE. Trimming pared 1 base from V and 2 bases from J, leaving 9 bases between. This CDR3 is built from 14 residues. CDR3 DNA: TGTGCCAGCAGCTTGTACAGGGCTCAAGAGACCCAGTACTTC. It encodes CASSLYRAQETQYF.

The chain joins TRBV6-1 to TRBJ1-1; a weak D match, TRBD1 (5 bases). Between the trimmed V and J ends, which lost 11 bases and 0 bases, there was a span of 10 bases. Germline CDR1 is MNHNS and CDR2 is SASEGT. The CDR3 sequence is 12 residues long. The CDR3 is CADTGMNTEAFF. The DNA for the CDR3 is TGTGCCGACACAGGAATGAACACTGAAGCTTTCTTT.

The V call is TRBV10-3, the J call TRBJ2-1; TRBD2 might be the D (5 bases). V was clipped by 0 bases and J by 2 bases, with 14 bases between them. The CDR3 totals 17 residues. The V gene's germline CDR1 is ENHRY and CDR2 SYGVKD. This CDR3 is CAISESYERSPYNEQFF. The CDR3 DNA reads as TGTGCCATCAGTGAGTCTTATGAGCGGAGCCCCTACAATGAGCAGTTCTTC.

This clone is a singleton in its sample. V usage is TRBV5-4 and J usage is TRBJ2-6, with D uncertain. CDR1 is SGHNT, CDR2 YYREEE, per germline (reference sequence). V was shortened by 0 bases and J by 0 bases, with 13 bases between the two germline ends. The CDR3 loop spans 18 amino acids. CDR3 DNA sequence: TGTGCCAGCAGCTTGGTCCCGGGCCCCCTCTCTGGGGCCAACGTCCTGACTTTC. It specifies CASSLVPGPLSGANVLTF. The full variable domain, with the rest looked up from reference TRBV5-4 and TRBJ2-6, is ETGVTQSPTHLIKTRGQQVTLRCSSQSGHNTVSWYQQALGQGPQFIFQYYREEENGRGNFPPRFSGLQFPNYSSELNVNALELDDSALYLCASSLVPGPLSGANVLTFGAGSRLTVL.

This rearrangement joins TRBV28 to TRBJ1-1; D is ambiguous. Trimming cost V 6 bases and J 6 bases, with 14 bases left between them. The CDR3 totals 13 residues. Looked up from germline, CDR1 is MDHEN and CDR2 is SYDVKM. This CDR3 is CASSRRLDAEAFF. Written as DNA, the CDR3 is TGTGCCAGCAGCAGACGCTTAGACGCTGAAGCTTTCTTT.

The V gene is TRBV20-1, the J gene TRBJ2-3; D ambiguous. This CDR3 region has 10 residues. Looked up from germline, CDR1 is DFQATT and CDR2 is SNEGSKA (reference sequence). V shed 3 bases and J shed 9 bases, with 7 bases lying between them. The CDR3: CSASYETQYF. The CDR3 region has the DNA TGCAGTGCTAGTTATGAAACGCAGTATTTT.